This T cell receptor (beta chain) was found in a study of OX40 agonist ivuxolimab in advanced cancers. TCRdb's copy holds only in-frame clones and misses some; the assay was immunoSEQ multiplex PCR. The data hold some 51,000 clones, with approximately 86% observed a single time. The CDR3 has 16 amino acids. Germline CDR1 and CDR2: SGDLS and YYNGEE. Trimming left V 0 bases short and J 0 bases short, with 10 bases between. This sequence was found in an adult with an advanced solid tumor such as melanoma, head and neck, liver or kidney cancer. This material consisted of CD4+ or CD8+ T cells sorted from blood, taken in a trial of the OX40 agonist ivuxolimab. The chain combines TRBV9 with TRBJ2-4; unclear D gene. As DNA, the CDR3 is TGTGCCAGCAGCGTAGGTTCAGGCGGAGCCAAAAACATTCAGTACTTC. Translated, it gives CASSVGSGGAKNIQYF.